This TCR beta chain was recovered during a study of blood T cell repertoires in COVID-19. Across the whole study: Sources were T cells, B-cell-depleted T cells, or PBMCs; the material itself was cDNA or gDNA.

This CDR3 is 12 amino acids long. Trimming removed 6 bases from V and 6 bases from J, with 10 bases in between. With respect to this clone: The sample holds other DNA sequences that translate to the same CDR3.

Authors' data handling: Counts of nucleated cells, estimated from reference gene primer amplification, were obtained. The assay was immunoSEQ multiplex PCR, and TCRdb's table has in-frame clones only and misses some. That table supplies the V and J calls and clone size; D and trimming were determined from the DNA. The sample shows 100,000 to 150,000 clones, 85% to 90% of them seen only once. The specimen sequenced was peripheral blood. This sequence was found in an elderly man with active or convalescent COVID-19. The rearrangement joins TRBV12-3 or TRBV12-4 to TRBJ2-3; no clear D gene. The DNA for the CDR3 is TGTGCCAGCAGGCCCCCCGGGGATACGCAGTATTTT. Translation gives CASRPPGDTQYF.